Below, 15 T cell receptor beta chains from the same sample are listed, as sequenced in a study of shared clonotypes between healthy human individuals. The assay was immunoSEQ multiplex PCR, and TCRdb's table has in-frame clones only and misses some. Counted here are approximately 710,000 clones, around 91% occurring once; the ten biggest clones make up about 33%. The sequencing sample was made of memory CD8+ T cells from PBMCs. Documented subset: CD45RO+ cells pooled with CCR7-negative TemRA cells. These receptors were obtained from a man aged 18 to 30 in good health. Some clones in this sample may be carry-over from other donors' samples.

The V call is TRBV27, the J call TRBJ2-7, with D possibly being TRBD2 (6 bases). The V gene lost 6 bases and the J gene lost 6 bases, with 21 bases spanning the gap. Germline CDR1 reads MNHEY; CDR2 reads SMNVEV (reference sequence). This CDR3 region has 15 residues. The CDR3: CASRAGTLGPSEQYF. The CDR3 DNA reads TGTGCCAGCAGGGCGGGGACTCTCGGACCCTCCGAGCAGTACTTC.

This clone appeared many times. This CDR3 is also generated by other DNA sequences in the sample. The chain couples TRBV7-2 to TRBJ2-1, with 7 bases fitting TRBD2. The ends lost 5 bases at V and 13 bases at J; junction bases unmatched: 8. The CDR3 has 12 amino acids. Germline CDR1 and CDR2: SGHTA and FQGNSA. The CDR3 nucleotides are TGTGCCAGCAGCCCAGTGGGGGGGGGTCAGTTCTTC. Its protein is CASSPVGGGQFF. The variable domain in full, completed from reference TRBV7-2 and TRBJ2-1, reads GAGVSQSPSNKVTEKGKDVELRCDPISGHTALYWYRQSLGQGLEFLIYFQGNSAPDKSGLPSDRFSAERTGGSVSTLTIQRTQQEDSAVYLCASSPVGGGQFFGPGTRLTVL.

The chain is built from TRBV5-1 and TRBJ2-6; D is perhaps TRBD2 (6 bases). The CDR3 is made up of 18 amino acids. V was pared by 2 bases and J by 1 base, with 16 bases between. The germline V gene has CDR1 SGHRS and CDR2 YFSETQ. Written as DNA, the CDR3 is TGCGCCAGCAGCTTAGGGCGGGACTGGGGGTCTGGGGCCAACGTCCTGACTTTC. It translates to CASSLGRDWGSGANVLTF.

The V gene is TRBV28, the J gene TRBJ2-1; D not certain. V lost 1 base to trimming and J lost 6 bases, with 19 bases between them. This CDR3 is built from 17 residues. Germline lookup yields CDR1 MDHEN and CDR2 SYDVKM. CDR3 sequence reads: CASSLLDWSKRRNEQFF. DNA for the CDR3: TGTGCCAGCAGTTTATTAGACTGGAGCAAACGGCGCAATGAGCAGTTCTTC.

V is TRBV27 and J is TRBJ2-7; D may be TRBD1 (6 bases). Germline lookup yields CDR1 MNHEY and CDR2 SMNVEV (reference sequence). Trimming pared 2 bases from V and 3 bases from J, leaving 11 bases between. The CDR3 loop spans 14 amino acids. For the CDR3, the DNA is TGTGCCAGCAGTTTACAGGGGCTATTCTACGAGCAGTACTTC. Its translation: CASSLQGLFYEQYF.

The rearrangement uses TRBV7-9 and TRBJ2-1; 14 nucleotides line up with TRBD2. The CDR3 covers 19 residues. V was pared by 4 bases and J by 10 bases, with 18 bases of the junction left unmatched. Germline V gives CDR1 SEHNR, CDR2 FQNEAQ (reference sequence). CDR3 nucleotide sequence: TGTGCCAGCAGCTCCCGCGGACTAGCGGGAGGCCCTCGAAACGAGGAGCAGTTCTTC. The encoded protein is CASSSRGLAGGPRNEEQFF. The full variable domain, rest sourced from reference TRBV7-9 and TRBJ2-1, is DTGVSQNPRHKITKRGQNVTFRCDPISEHNRLYWYRQTLGQGPEFLTYFQNEAQLEKSRLLSDRFSAERPKGSFSTLEIQRTEQGDSAMYLCASSSRGLAGGPRNEEQFFGPGTRLTVL.

The J gene is TRBJ2-5, the V gene TRBV28; 8 nucleotides align to TRBD2. CDR3 length: 16 residues. The V segment lost 6 bases and the J segment 4 bases; nucleotides outside the gene matches: 13. Germline V gene lookup returns CDR1 MDHEN and CDR2 SYDVKM. Here the CDR3 DNA reads TGTGCCAGCAGCCCAAGAGGTAGCGGGAAGTTAGAGACCCAGTACTTC. It specifies CASSPRGSGKLETQYF.

V gene TRBV9 combines with J gene TRBJ2-5, with TRBD2 as a possible D gene (6 bases). CDR1 and CDR2 from the germline V gene are SGDLS and YYNGEE. The CDR3 sequence is 14 residues long. The V end was cut by 4 bases, the J end by 1 base, with 11 bases between. The CDR3 sequence: CASSPGGFQETQYF. The CDR3 DNA sequence: TGTGCCAGCAGCCCAGGAGGGTTCCAAGAGACCCAGTACTTC.

This chain uses TRBV4-1 with TRBJ2-1; 7 bases agree with TRBD2. V shed 0 bases and J 6 bases; nucleotides not matched to a gene: 2. The CDR3 consists of 14 residues. Germline V lookup: CDR1 MGHRA, CDR2 YSYEKL. CDR3: CASSQDQRGNEQFF. The CDR3 nucleotides read TGCGCCAGCAGCCAAGATCAGCGGGGCAATGAGCAGTTCTTC.

The chain carries TRBV28 and TRBJ2-7, with a weak D call TRBD1 (5 bases). The CDR3 covers 15 residues. V dropped 2 bases and J dropped 4 bases, with 15 bases sitting between them. Per germline, CDR1 MDHEN and CDR2 SYDVKM. CDR3 loop: CASSLLTDYIYEQYF. DNA of the CDR3: TGTGCCAGCAGTTTACTGACAGATTACATTTACGAGCAGTACTTC. Using reference TRBV28 and TRBJ2-7 for the parts outside the CDR3, the full variable domain is DVKVTQSSRYLVKRTGEKVFLECVQDMDHENMFWYRQDPGLGLRLIYFSYDVKMKEKGDIPEGYSVSREKKERFSLILESASTNQTSMYLCASSLLTDYIYEQYFGPGTRLTVT.

This clone has at least ten counts. The chain is built from TRBV14 and TRBJ1-2, with 7 bases matching TRBD1. V shed 0 bases and J 4 bases; nucleotides not matched to a gene: 11. The CDR3 consists of 17 residues. CDR1 SGHDN and CDR2 FVKESK come from the germline V gene. The CDR3 bases are TGTGCCAGCAGCCAAGACGGTGGAGGAGGGGGCACCTATGGCTACACCTTC. Translated: CASSQDGGGGGTYGYTF.

The chain carries TRBV11-2 and TRBJ1-3, with D possibly matching TRBD1 (5 bases). V was clipped by 4 bases and J by 4 bases, with 17 bases between them. The CDR3 loop spans 16 amino acids. Germline V gives CDR1 SGHAT, CDR2 FQNNGV. The CDR3 DNA follows: TGTGCCAGCAGCTCCACTCGGGGGGTGAAGGGAAACACCATATATTTT. This codes for CASSSTRGVKGNTIYF.

The V call is TRBV5-1, the J call TRBJ2-3, with unresolved D. The CDR3 is 12 amino acids. CDR1 SGHRS and CDR2 YFSETQ come from the germline V gene. The V end lost 1 base, the J end lost 6 bases, and 6 bases lay between the germline ends. Here the CDR3 DNA reads TGCGCCAGCAGCTTGAATGTGGATACGCAGTATTTT. Protein product: CASSLNVDTQYF.

The CDR3: CATSRSPGKPNYGYTF. In DNA form, the CDR3 reads TGTGCCACCAGCAGATCTCCAGGTAAGCCCAACTATGGCTACACCTTC. The rearrangement joins TRBV15 to TRBJ1-2, with D uncertain. Germline CDR1 and CDR2: LNHNV and YYDKDF (reference sequence). Between the trimmed V and J ends, which lost 2 bases and 2 bases, there was a span of 15 bases. The CDR3 is made up of 16 amino acids.

The chain couples TRBV5-6 to TRBJ2-5; D is ambiguous. Germline assignment: CDR1 SGHDT and CDR2 YYEEEE. The CDR3 loop spans 14 amino acids. Trimming took off 0 bases at V and 7 bases at J, with 13 bases between the two ends. The CDR3 is CASSLGPDRATQYF. The CDR3 bases are TGTGCCAGCAGCTTGGGGCCGGATCGTGCGACCCAGTACTTC. The whole variable domain, filled in from reference TRBV5-6 and TRBJ2-5, reads DAGVTQSPTHLIKTRGQQVTLRCSPKSGHDTVSWYQQALGQGPQFIFQYYEEEERQRGNFPDRFSGHQFPNYSSELNVNALLLGDSALYLCASSLGPDRATQYFGPGTRLLVL.